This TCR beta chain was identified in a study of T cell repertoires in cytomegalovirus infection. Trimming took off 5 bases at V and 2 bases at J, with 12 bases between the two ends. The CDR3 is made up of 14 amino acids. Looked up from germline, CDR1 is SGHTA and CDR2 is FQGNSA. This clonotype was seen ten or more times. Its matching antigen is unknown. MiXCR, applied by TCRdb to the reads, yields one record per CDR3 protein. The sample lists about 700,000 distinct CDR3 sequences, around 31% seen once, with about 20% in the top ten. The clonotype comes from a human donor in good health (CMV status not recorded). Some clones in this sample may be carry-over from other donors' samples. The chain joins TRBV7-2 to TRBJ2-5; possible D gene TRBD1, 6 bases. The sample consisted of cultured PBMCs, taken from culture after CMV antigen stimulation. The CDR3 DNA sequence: TGTGCCAGCAGCCCCCAGAGGGGGCAAGAGACCCAGTACTTC. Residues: CASSPQRGQETQYF.